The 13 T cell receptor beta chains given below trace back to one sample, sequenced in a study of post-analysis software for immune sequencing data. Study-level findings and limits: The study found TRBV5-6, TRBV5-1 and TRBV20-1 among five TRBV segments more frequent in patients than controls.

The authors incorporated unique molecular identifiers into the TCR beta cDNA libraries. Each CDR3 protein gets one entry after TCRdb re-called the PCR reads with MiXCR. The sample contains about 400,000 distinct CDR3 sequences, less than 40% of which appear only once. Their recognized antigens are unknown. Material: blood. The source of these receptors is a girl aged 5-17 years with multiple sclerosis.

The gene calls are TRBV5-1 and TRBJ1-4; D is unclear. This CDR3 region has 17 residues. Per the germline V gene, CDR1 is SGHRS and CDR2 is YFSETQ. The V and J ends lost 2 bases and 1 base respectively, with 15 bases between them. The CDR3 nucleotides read TGCGCCAGCAGCTTTGCCACTGATGCTTTAACTAATGAAAAACTGTTTTTT. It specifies CASSFATDALTNEKLFF. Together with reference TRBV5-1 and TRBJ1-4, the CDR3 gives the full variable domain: KAGVTQTPRYLIKTRGQQVTLSCSPISGHRSVSWYQQTPGQGLQFLFEYFSETQRNKGNFPGRFSGRQFSNSRSEMNVSTLELGDSALYLCASSFATDALTNEKLFFGSGTQLSVL.

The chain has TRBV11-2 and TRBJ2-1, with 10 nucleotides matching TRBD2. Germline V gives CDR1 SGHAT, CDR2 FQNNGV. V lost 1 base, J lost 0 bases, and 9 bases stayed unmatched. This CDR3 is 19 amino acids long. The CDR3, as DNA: TGTGCCAGCAGCTTAGGAGTTAGCGGGGGGTATAGCTCCTACAATGAGCAGTTCTTC. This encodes CASSLGVSGGYSSYNEQFF.

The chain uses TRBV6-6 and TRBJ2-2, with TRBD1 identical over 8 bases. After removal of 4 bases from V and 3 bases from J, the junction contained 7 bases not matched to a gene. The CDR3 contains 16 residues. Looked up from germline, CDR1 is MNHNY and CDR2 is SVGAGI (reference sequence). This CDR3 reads CASSSLDRADTGELFF. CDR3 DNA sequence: TGTGCCAGCAGTTCTCTGGACAGGGCGGACACCGGGGAGCTGTTTTTT.

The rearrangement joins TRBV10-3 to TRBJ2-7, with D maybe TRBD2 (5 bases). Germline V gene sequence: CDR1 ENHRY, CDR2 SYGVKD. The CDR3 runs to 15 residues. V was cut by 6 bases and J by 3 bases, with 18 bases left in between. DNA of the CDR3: TGTGCCATCAGCGACCTCACGGGGAAGGGCTACGAGCAGTACTTC. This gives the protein CAISDLTGKGYEQYF.

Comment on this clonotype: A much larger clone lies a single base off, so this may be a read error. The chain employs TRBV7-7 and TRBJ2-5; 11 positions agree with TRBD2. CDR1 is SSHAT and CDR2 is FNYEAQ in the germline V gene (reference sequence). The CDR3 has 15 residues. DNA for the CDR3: TGTACTAGCAGCTTAGGACTAGCGGGTAAAGAGACCCAGTACTTC. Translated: CTSSLGLAGKETQYF.

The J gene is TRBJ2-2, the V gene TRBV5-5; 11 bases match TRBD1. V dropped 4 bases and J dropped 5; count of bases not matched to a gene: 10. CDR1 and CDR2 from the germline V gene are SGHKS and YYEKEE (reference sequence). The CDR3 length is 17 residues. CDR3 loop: CASSPSPDRGLTGELFF. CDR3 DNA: TGTGCCAGCAGCCCCAGTCCGGACAGGGGGCTTACCGGGGAGCTGTTTTTT. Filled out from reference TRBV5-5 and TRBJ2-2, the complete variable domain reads DAGVTQSPTHLIKTRGQQVTLRCSPISGHKSVSWYQQVLGQGPQFIFQYYEKEERGRGNFPDRFSARQFPNYSSELNVNALLLGDSALYLCASSPSPDRGLTGELFFGEGSRLTVL.

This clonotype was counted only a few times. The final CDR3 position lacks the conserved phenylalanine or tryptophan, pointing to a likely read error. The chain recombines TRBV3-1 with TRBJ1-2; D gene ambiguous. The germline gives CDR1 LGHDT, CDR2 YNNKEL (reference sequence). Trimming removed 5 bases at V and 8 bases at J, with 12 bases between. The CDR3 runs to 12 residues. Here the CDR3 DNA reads TGTGCCAGCAGCGACTCCAATTCGGGCTACACCGTC. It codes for CASSDSNSGYTV.

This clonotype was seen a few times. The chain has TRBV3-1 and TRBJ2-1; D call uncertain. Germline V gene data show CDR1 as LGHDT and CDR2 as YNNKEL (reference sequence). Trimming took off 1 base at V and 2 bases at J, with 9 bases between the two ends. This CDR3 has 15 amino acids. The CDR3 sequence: CASSQGPYTYNEQFF. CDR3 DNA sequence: TGTGCCAGCAGCCAAGGGCCCTATACCTACAATGAGCAGTTCTTC.

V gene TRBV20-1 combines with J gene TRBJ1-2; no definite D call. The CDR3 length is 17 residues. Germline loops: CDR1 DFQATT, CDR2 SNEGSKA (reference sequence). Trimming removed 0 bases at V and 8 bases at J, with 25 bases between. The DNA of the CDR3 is TGCAGTGCTAGAGATCCGGCGAGGCAGGCTGAAAGGAGAGGCTACACCTTC. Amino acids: CSARDPARQAERRGYTF.

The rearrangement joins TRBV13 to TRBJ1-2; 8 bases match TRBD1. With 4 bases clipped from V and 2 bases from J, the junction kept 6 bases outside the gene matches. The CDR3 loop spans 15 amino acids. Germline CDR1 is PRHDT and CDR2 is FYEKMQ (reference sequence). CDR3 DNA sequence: TGTGCCAGCAGCTCAGGGGGCATCCTCAACTATGGCTACACCTTC. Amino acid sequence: CASSSGGILNYGYTF. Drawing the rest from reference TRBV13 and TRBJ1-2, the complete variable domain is AAGVIQSPRHLIKEKRETATLKCYPIPRHDTVYWYQQGPGQDPQFLISFYEKMQSDKGSIPDRFSAQQFSDYHSELNMSSLELGDSALYFCASSSGGILNYGYTFGSGTRLTVV.

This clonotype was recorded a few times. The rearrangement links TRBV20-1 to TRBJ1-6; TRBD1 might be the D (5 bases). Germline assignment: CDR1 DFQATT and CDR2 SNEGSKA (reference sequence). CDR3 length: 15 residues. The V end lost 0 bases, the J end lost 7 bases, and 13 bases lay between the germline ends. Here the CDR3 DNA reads TGCAGTGCTAGAGATAGTGGACACTACAATTCACCCCTCCACTTT. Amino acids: CSARDSGHYNSPLHF.

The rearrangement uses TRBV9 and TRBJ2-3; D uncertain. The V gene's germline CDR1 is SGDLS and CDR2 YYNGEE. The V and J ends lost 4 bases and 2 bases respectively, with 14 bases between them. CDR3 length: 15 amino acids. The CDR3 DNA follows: TGTGCCAGCAGCTCCCCGTGGGGTGTCACAGATACGCAGTATTTT. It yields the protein CASSSPWGVTDTQYF.

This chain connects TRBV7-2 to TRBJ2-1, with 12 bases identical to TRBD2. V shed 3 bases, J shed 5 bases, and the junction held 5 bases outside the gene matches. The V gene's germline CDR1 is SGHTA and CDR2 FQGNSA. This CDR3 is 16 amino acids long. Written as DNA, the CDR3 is TGTGCCAGCAGCTTCAGACTAGCGGGGGTAAACAATGAGCAGTTCTTC. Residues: CASSFRLAGVNNEQFF. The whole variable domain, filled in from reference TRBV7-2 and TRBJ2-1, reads GAGVSQSPSNKVTEKGKDVELRCDPISGHTALYWYRQSLGQGLEFLIYFQGNSAPDKSGLPSDRFSAERTGGSVSTLTIQRTQQEDSAVYLCASSFRLAGVNNEQFFGPGTRLTVL.